The 14 T cell receptor beta chains listed next were all sequenced from one sample in a study of blood T cells in healthy people across ages. Combining a sample-barcoded 5' primer with a J-beta primer mix, a second PCR ran for roughly 7 to 12 cycles. TCRdb passed the 5' RACE reads through MiXCR, listing each CDR3 protein once. The sample carries roughly 800,000 distinct CDR3 sequences, roughly 34% recorded once. Input material: blood. Source of these receptors: a man younger than 35 in good health.

The genes are TRBV5-4 and TRBJ2-1; D is tentatively TRBD1 or TRBD2 (5 bases each). This CDR3 spans 15 amino acids. V was shortened by 0 bases and J by 5 bases, with 12 bases between the two germline ends. Germline assignment: CDR1 SGHNT and CDR2 YYREEE (reference sequence). CDR3 in DNA: TGTGCCAGCAGCTTGGCGAGGGGTAGGGACAATGAGCAGTTCTTC. This sequence encodes CASSLARGRDNEQFF.

V is TRBV6-2 or TRBV6-3 and J is TRBJ2-7, with 12 bases identical to TRBD2. Germline lookup yields CDR1 MNHEY and CDR2 SVGEGT. This CDR3 has 18 amino acids. With V trimmed by 4 bases and J by 7 bases, 17 bases remained unmatched. The CDR3 DNA reads as TGTGCCAGCAGTTCCCGGACTAGCGGGGCAAGCTCCTACAATGAGCAGTACTTC. As protein: CASSSRTSGASSYNEQYF.

V and J are TRBV7-2 and TRBJ2-2, with a tentative D call TRBD2 (5 bases). Trimming took off 5 bases at V and 6 bases at J, with 10 bases between the two ends. This CDR3 is 13 amino acids long. The germline V gene encodes CDR1 SGHTA and CDR2 FQGNSA. CDR3 bases: TGTGCCAGCAGCGAGGGTGGTCCCGGGGAGCTGTTTTTT. Translating gives CASSEGGPGELFF. The whole variable domain, remainder taken from reference TRBV7-2 and TRBJ2-2, is GAGVSQSPSNKVTEKGKDVELRCDPISGHTALYWYRQSLGQGLEFLIYFQGNSAPDKSGLPSDRFSAERTGGSVSTLTIQRTQQEDSAVYLCASSEGGPGELFFGEGSRLTVL.

This sequence joins TRBV6-5 and TRBJ2-1, with 8 bases matching TRBD2. The better agreement between TRBJ2-7 and the DNA end casts doubt on the J call. Germline values: CDR1 MNHEY, CDR2 SVGAGI. The CDR3 covers 14 residues. CDR3 amino acids: CASSYPGGIDEQYF. The CDR3 DNA is TGTGCCAGCAGTTACCCGGGGGGGATCGATGAGCAGTACTTC.

V usage is TRBV30 and J usage is TRBJ1-2; D gene uncertain. Trimming shortened V by 3 bases and J by 12 bases, and 14 bases separated the two germline ends. Germline V gene data show CDR1 as GTSNPN and CDR2 as SVGIG (reference sequence). This CDR3 spans 11 amino acids. CDR3 region: CAWREMGGHTF. The CDR3 DNA reads TGTGCCTGGAGAGAGATGGGAGGCCACACCTTC.

Of note for this clonotype: It may be a read error: a sequence one base away is much more abundant. This rearrangement joins TRBV9 to TRBJ2-3; D not resolved. V lost 2 bases, J lost 6 bases, and 10 bases lay in between. Germline CDR1 and CDR2: SGDLS and YYNGEE. CDR3 length equals 13 residues. For the CDR3, the DNA is TGTGCCAGCAGCGTCATCCCCCAGGATACGCAGTATTTT. It codes for CASSVIPQDTQYF.

The chain recombines TRBV2 with TRBJ2-2; 11 bases align to TRBD2. The CDR3 is 17 residues long. With V trimmed by 5 bases and J by 5 bases, 10 bases remained unmatched. The V gene's germline CDR1 is SNHLY and CDR2 FYNNEI. Here the CDR3 reads CASSSPRTSGSTGELFF. CDR3 DNA: TGTGCCAGCAGTAGTCCCAGGACTAGCGGGTCTACCGGGGAGCTGTTTTTT.

In its sample, this clonotype was seen many times. CDR3 sequence (DNA): TGTGCCAGCAGCCAAGAGGGACTTCAGGAGTTCTTC. Translated: CASSQEGLQEFF. This rearrangement joins TRBV4-2 to TRBJ2-1, with a tentative D call TRBD2 (6 bases). This CDR3 has 12 residues. CDR1 is LGHNA and CDR2 is YNFKEQ in the germline V gene. V was pared by 0 bases and J by 14 bases, with 11 bases between.

J is TRBJ2-7 and V is TRBV7-9; no clear D. From germline, CDR1 is SEHNR and CDR2 FQNEAQ (reference sequence). This CDR3 is built from 12 residues. Trimming took off 10 bases at V and 2 bases at J, with 12 bases between the two ends. CDR3 coding DNA: TGTGCCACCGGGCCGGCCCCCTACGAGCAGTACTTC. It translates to CATGPAPYEQYF.

This chain links TRBV4-3 with TRBJ2-7; D could derive from TRBD1 or TRBD2 (5 bases each). V dropped 0 bases and J dropped 8 bases, with 11 bases sitting between them. Germline V lookup: CDR1 LGHNA, CDR2 YSLEER. This CDR3 spans 13 amino acids. CDR3 sequence: CASSQDGGYKQYF. Here the CDR3 DNA reads TGCGCCAGCAGCCAAGATGGGGGTTACAAGCAGTACTTC.

The chain combines TRBV20-1 with TRBJ2-1, with TRBD2 matching 10 bases. Germline lookup yields CDR1 DFQATT and CDR2 SNEGSKA (reference sequence). V trimming: 4 bases; J trimming: 7 bases; junction bases outside the gene matches: 13. This CDR3 region has 16 residues. This CDR3 reads CSATGTSVETGNEQFF. The CDR3 DNA reads as TGCAGTGCTACTGGGACTAGCGTAGAAACTGGGAATGAGCAGTTCTTC.

This clonotype showed up many times. The chain carries TRBV12-3 or TRBV12-4 and TRBJ1-2, with TRBD1 matching 7 bases. The V segment lost 6 bases and the J segment 2 bases; nucleotides outside the gene matches: 12. The CDR3 runs to 16 residues. CDR3 nucleotides: TGTGCCAGCAGCCCTACGACAGGGACCCTCAACTATGGCTACACCTTC. This sequence encodes CASSPTTGTLNYGYTF.

In this sample, this clonotype turned up once. The chain uses TRBV6-6 and TRBJ2-7; TRBD1 matches 9 bases. Trimming cost V 2 bases and J 0 bases; bases outside gene matches: 2. The CDR3 runs 15 residues. Germline lookup yields CDR1 MNHNY and CDR2 SVGAGI (reference sequence). The DNA of the CDR3 is TGTGCCAGCAGTTACGGGACAGGGTTCTCCTACGAGCAGTACTTC. Amino acids: CASSYGTGFSYEQYF.

This clonotype was found a few times. The rearrangement uses TRBV2 and TRBJ2-7; weak D call: TRBD1 (6 bases). The CDR3 contains 13 residues. The germline V gene has CDR1 SNHLY and CDR2 FYNNEI. Deletions cut 6 bases from V and 6 bases from J, with 15 bases between. The DNA for the CDR3 is TGTGCCAGCAGGACCATAGGGGGAGTCGAGCAGTACTTC. Translation gives CASRTIGGVEQYF.